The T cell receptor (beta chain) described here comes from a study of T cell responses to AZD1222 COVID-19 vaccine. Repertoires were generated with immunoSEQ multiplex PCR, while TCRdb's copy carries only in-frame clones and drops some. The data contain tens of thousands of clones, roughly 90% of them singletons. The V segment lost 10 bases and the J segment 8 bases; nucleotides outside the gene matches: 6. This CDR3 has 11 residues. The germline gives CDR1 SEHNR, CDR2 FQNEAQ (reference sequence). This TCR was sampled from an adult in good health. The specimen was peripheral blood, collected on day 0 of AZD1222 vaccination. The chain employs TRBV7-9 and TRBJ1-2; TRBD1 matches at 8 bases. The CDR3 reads CATQGEGGYTF. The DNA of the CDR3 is TGTGCCACACAGGGGGAGGGCGGCTACACCTTC.